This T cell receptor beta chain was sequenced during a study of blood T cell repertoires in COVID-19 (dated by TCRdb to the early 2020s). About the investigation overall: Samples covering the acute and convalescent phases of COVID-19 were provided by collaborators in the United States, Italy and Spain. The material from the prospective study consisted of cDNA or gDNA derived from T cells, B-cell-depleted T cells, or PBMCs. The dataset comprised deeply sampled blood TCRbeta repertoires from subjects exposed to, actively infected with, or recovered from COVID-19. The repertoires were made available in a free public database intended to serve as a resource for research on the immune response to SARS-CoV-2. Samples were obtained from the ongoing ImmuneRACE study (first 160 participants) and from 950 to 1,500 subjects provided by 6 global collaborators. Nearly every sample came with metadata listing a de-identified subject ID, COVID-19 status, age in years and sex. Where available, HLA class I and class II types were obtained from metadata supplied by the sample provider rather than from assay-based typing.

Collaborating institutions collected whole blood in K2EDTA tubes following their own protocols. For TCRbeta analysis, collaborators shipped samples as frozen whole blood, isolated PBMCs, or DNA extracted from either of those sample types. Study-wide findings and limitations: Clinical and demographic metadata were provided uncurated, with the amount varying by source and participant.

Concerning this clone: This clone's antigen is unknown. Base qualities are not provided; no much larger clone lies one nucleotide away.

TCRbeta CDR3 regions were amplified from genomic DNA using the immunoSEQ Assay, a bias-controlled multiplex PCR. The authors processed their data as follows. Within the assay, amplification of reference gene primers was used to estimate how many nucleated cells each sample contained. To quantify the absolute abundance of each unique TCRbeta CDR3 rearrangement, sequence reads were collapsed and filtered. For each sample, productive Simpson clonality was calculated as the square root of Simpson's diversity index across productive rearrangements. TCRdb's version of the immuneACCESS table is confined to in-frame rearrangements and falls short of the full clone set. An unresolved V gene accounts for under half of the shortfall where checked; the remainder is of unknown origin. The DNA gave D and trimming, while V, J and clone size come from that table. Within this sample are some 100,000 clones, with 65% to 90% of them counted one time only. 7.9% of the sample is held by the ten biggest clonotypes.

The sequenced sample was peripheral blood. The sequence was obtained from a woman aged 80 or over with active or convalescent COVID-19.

This receptor carries the CDR3 CASSPVGGGQPQHF. The bases read TGTGCCAGCAGCCCAGTGGGGGGTGGTCAGCCCCAGCATTTT. The receptor chain draws on TRBV9 and TRBJ1-5, and the D gene may be TRBD1, 5 bases matching. Spanning cysteine to phenylalanine, the CDR3 consists of 14 amino acids. Here the CDR3 DNA is all that survives: 42 bases in frame from base 1. The germline V gene gives CDR1 as SGDLS and CDR2 as YYNGEE. Trimming removed 4 bases from V and 6 bases from J, leaving 14 bases between the germline ends.